Listed below are T cell receptor beta chains from one sample, sequenced in a study of cytomegalovirus exposure and HLA in healthy donors. Measured with immunoSEQ multiplex PCR; TCRdb has only the in-frame clones, and not every one. The listing records fewer than 85,000 clones. The sequenced material came from PBMCs. All receptors come from a man in his fifties or sixties in good health and CMV-seropositive. The CDR3 runs from the conserved cysteine through the conserved F or W. The D gene is left open where the match is weak.

D: .
V: TRBV28
J: TRBJ2-7
length: 13
CDR3: CASSWTEAYEQYF
DNA: TGTGCCAGCAGTTGGACGGAGGCCTACGAGCAGTACTTC

D: .
V: TRBV5-1
J: TRBJ2-3
length: 16
CDR3: CASSLAGTPVGDTQYF
DNA: TGCGCCAGCAGCTTGGCCGGGACACCAGTAGGAGATACGCAGTATTTT

D: TRBD2
V: TRBV28
J: TRBJ2-3
length: 18
CDR3: CASSLLGTSGSLTDTQYF
DNA: TGTGCCAGCAGTTTACTTGGGACTAGCGGGAGCCTCACAGATACGCAGTATTTT

D: TRBD2
V: TRBV5-1
J: TRBJ2-2
length: 19
CDR3: CASSSSGTSGALNTGELFF
DNA: TGCGCCAGCAGCTCCTCCGGGACTAGCGGGGCCCTAAACACCGGGGAGCTGTTTTTT

D: TRBD2
V: TRBV19
J: TRBJ2-3
length: 18
CDR3: CVPRKLEGLAVSTDTQYF
DNA: TGTGTCCCTAGGAAGTTGGAGGGTCTAGCGGTTAGCACAGATACGCAGTATTTT

D: .
V: TRBV19
J: TRBJ1-5
length: 12
CDR3: CASSIRDQPQHF
DNA: TGTGCCAGTAGTATACGGGATCAGCCCCAGCATTTT

D: .
V: TRBV5-6
J: TRBJ2-1
length: 15
CDR3: CASSPLRSSYNEQFF
DNA: TGTGCCAGCAGCCCCCTCCGGAGCTCCTACAATGAGCAGTTCTTC

D: TRBD2
V: TRBV7-9
J: TRBJ2-2
length: 15
CDR3: CASSLPGGRGGELFF
DNA: TGTGCCAGCAGCTTACCCGGGGGGAGAGGCGGGGAGCTGTTTTTT

D: .
V: TRBV5-1
J: TRBJ1-1
length: 16
CDR3: CASSLDPGMADTEAFF
DNA: TGCGCCAGCAGCTTGGACCCAGGGATGGCGGACACTGAAGCTTTCTTT

D: .
V: TRBV4-1
J: TRBJ2-5
length: 15
CDR3: CASVPRHQGGETQYF
DNA: TGCGCCAGCGTCCCCAGGCATCAGGGGGGAGAGACCCAGTACTTC

D: .
V: TRBV5-1
J: TRBJ2-2
length: 18
CDR3: CASSLDRGRAKNTGELFF
DNA: TGCGCCAGCAGCTTGGATAGGGGCCGGGCTAAGAACACCGGGGAGCTGTTTTTT

D: .
V: TRBV27
J: TRBJ1-5
length: 15
CDR3: CASSLVLADNQPQHF
DNA: TGTGCCAGCAGTTTAGTCTTGGCGGACAATCAGCCCCAGCATTTT

D: TRBD1
V: TRBV9
J: TRBJ2-3
length: 15
CDR3: CASSVTGTGGDTQYF
DNA: TGTGCCAGCAGCGTAACCGGGACAGGGGGAGATACGCAGTATTTT

D: .
V: TRBV9
J: TRBJ2-1
length: 16
CDR3: CASSVGARGTDNEQFF
DNA: TGTGCCAGCAGCGTCGGGGCCCGCGGGACCGACAATGAGCAGTTCTTC

D: .
V: TRBV19
J: TRBJ2-2
length: 15
CDR3: CASSRAFANTGELFF
DNA: TGTGCCAGTAGTAGGGCCTTCGCGAACACCGGGGAGCTGTTTTTT

D: .
V: TRBV9
J: TRBJ1-4
length: 15
CDR3: CASTERGLGNEKLFF
DNA: TGTGCCAGCACGGAGAGGGGACTCGGGAATGAAAAACTGTTTTTT

D: .
V: TRBV5-5
J: TRBJ2-2
length: 15
CDR3: CASSFTGTGTGELFF
DNA: TGTGCCAGCAGCTTTACAGGGACGGGCACCGGGGAGCTGTTTTTT

D: .
V: TRBV7-8
J: TRBJ1-2
length: 16
CDR3: CASSHSQGTQGYGYTF
DNA: TGTGCCAGCAGCCACTCTCAGGGCACTCAAGGCTATGGCTACACCTTC